This passage covers 19 T cell receptor beta chains from one sample sequenced in a study of cytomegalovirus exposure and HLA in healthy donors. Amplification used 60 Vbeta primers and 13 Jbeta primers. Libraries were prepared by immunoSEQ multiplex PCR; TCRdb keeps only in-frame clonotypes and omits some of them. The table includes about 160,000 clones, approximately 86% detected once. Source material: PBMCs. The receptors come from a woman under 30 in good health and CMV-seronegative.

The CDR3 protein is CASSPYLSPGTEAFF. The CDR3, as DNA: TGTGCCAGCAGTCCCTACCTCAGCCCGGGGACTGAAGCTTTCTTT. This chain joins TRBV6-5 and TRBJ1-1, with D uncertain. The CDR3 is 15 amino acids. Germline V CDR1 and CDR2: MNHEY, SVGAGI. Deletions cut 5 bases from V and 5 bases from J, with 18 bases between.

This clone was recorded a few times. The CDR3 sequence: CASSGWGQLISGANVLTF. CDR3 in DNA: TGTGCCAGCAGTGGCTGGGGACAGCTAATCTCTGGGGCCAACGTCCTGACTTTC. The V call is TRBV6-1, the J call TRBJ2-6, with TRBD1 matching over 7 bases. The V and J ends lost 4 bases and 0 bases, in that order; junction bases with no gene match: 9. Germline V CDR1 and CDR2: MNHNS, SASEGT. The CDR3 has 18 amino acids.

V gene TRBV28 combines with J gene TRBJ1-2; D might be TRBD1 (6 bases). Germline loops: CDR1 MDHEN, CDR2 SYDVKM. This CDR3 contains 14 residues. Trimming removed 3 bases from V and 3 bases from J, with 11 bases in between. The CDR3 loop is CASSFVRGDYGYTF. The CDR3 DNA reads TGTGCCAGCAGTTTCGTCAGGGGCGACTATGGCTACACCTTC.

This clone was seen a few times. The rearrangement joins TRBV6-5 to TRBJ1-4; maybe TRBD1 (6 bases). Germline lookup yields CDR1 MNHEY and CDR2 SVGAGI. The CDR3 runs 15 residues. Trimming pared 5 bases from V and 4 bases from J, leaving 14 bases between. CDR3 in DNA: TGTGCCAGCAGTCCCGCCCGGACAGTTAATGAAAAACTGTTTTTT. It codes for CASSPARTVNEKLFF.

The CDR3 protein is CASSASGSAGNEQFF. CDR3 bases: TGTGCCAGCAGCGCTTCGGGTAGCGCGGGTAATGAGCAGTTCTTC. The chain links TRBV9 to TRBJ2-1; possible D gene TRBD2, 5 bases. Deletions cut 3 bases from V and 7 bases from J, with 17 bases between. This CDR3 contains 15 residues. Germline lookup yields CDR1 SGDLS and CDR2 YYNGEE.

This chain connects TRBV5-1 to TRBJ2-2, with no clear D. The V and J ends lost 2 bases and 2 bases respectively, with 10 bases between them. The CDR3 extends over 15 amino acids. Per the germline V gene, CDR1 is SGHRS and CDR2 is YFSETQ. The CDR3 coding sequence is TGCGCCAGCAGCTTAGCGAAATTCAACACCGGGGAGCTGTTTTTT. It codes for CASSLAKFNTGELFF.

The V gene is TRBV6-5, the J gene TRBJ1-1; D might be TRBD1 (5 bases). Trimming took off 6 bases at V and 5 bases at J, with 16 bases between the two ends. CDR3 size: 14 residues. Germline V gene lookup returns CDR1 MNHEY and CDR2 SVGAGI. The CDR3 sequence: CASSREAGQTEAFF. CDR3 DNA: TGTGCCAGCAGCCGGGAGGCAGGGCAGACTGAAGCTTTCTTT.

The genes are TRBV2 and TRBJ2-2; D is unresolved. V was cut by 3 bases and J by 4 bases, with 9 bases left in between. From germline, CDR1 is SNHLY and CDR2 FYNNEI. This CDR3 comprises 14 residues. The CDR3 nucleotides read TGTGCCAGCAGTGAGCGCTTCGGCACCGGGGAGCTGTTTTTT. Its translation: CASSERFGTGELFF.

The V and J genes are TRBV2 and TRBJ1-5, with 7 bases that match TRBD1. Germline V lookup: CDR1 SNHLY, CDR2 FYNNEI. CDR3 length: 16 residues. Germline trimming cut 4 bases from V and 5 bases from J; bases unmatched to any gene: 11. The DNA of the CDR3 is TGTGCCAGCAGTGGAGCGCTCCGGGACAGCTATCAGCCCCAGCATTTT. This gives the protein CASSGALRDSYQPQHF.

The chain carries TRBV9 and TRBJ2-3; the match to TRBD2 covers 8 bases. This CDR3 is 16 amino acids long. Trimming at V came to 4 bases and at J to 2 bases, leaving 9 bases not matched to a gene. Germline V CDR1 and CDR2: SGDLS, YYNGEE. CDR3 bases: TGTGCCAGCAGCCCCTGGAGCGGGGGACCCACAGATACGCAGTATTTT. Residues: CASSPWSGGPTDTQYF.

The table lists this clone with a few counts. The chain has TRBV7-9 and TRBJ1-5; 7 bases align to TRBD1. CDR3 length: 12 residues. V lost 4 bases, J lost 7 bases, and 1 base stayed unmatched. Germline lookup yields CDR1 SEHNR and CDR2 FQNEAQ (reference sequence). CDR3 coding DNA: TGTGCCAGCAGCTACAGGGGCCAGCCCCAGCATTTT. Translation gives CASSYRGQPQHF. The entire variable domain, with the rest obtained from reference TRBV7-9 and TRBJ1-5, is as follows: DTGVSQNPRHKITKRGQNVTFRCDPISEHNRLYWYRQTLGQGPEFLTYFQNEAQLEKSRLLSDRFSAERPKGSFSTLEIQRTEQGDSAMYLCASSYRGQPQHFGDGTRLSIL.

The chain's CDR3 is CASSFIATGRLEKLFF. The CDR3 region has the DNA TGTGCCAGCAGTTTCATCGCGACAGGTCGTCTTGAAAAACTGTTTTTT. The V and J genes are TRBV7-9 and TRBJ1-4, with TRBD1 as a possible D gene (6 bases). Germline CDR1 and CDR2: SEHNR and FQNEAQ (reference sequence). CDR3 size: 16 residues. The V end lost 6 bases, the J end lost 7 bases, and 21 bases lay between the germline ends.

The chain links TRBV4-1 to TRBJ2-7, with 11 nucleotides matching TRBD2. Germline V CDR1 and CDR2: MGHRA, YSYEKL. The V gene end was trimmed by 3 bases and the J gene end by 3 bases; junction bases not matched to a gene: 4. The CDR3 runs 15 residues. The CDR3, as DNA: TGCGCCAGCAGCCATAGACTAGCGGGATTCTACGAGCAGTACTTC. It codes for CASSHRLAGFYEQYF.

The rearrangement uses TRBV28 and TRBJ2-3; D remains unclear. The V and J ends lost 2 bases and 4 bases respectively, with 4 bases between them. The CDR3 is 12 amino acids. Germline CDR1 is MDHEN and CDR2 is SYDVKM. For the CDR3, the DNA is TGTGCCAGCAGTTTAGTAGCAGATACGCAGTATTTT. Its protein product is CASSLVADTQYF.

The chain carries TRBV25-1 and TRBJ2-5; D perhaps matches TRBD1 (6 bases). Germline V lookup: CDR1 MGHDK, CDR2 SYGVNS. This CDR3 contains 14 residues. Trimming cost V 5 bases and J 5 bases, with 15 bases left between them. CDR3 nucleotide sequence: TGTGCCAGCAGTCGCGGACAGTTTTGGGAGACCCAGTACTTC. The encoded protein is CASSRGQFWETQYF.

The gene calls are TRBV5-1 and TRBJ1-1; 12 bases line up with TRBD1. This CDR3 has 15 residues. Germline V lookup: CDR1 SGHRS, CDR2 YFSETQ. Unmatched junction bases numbered 9, after V lost 4 bases and J lost 8 bases. CDR3 sequence reads: CASSRGGQGASEAFF. The CDR3 DNA reads TGCGCCAGCAGCCGAGGGGGACAGGGGGCCTCGGAAGCTTTCTTT.

This clone was seen more than once but under ten times. A read error may produce the germline difference seen at one junction end. The chain employs TRBV7-6 and TRBJ2-2, with unresolved D. CDR1 is SGHVS and CDR2 is FNYEAQ in the germline V gene. This CDR3 spans 14 amino acids. The CDR3 sequence: CASSYTDNSGELFF. DNA of the CDR3: TGTGCCAGCAGCTATACCGATAACAGCGGGGAGCTGTTTTTT.

The chain combines TRBV5-4 with TRBJ2-5; 8 bases align to TRBD1. CDR1 is SGHNT, CDR2 YYREEE, per germline (reference sequence). V dropped 4 bases and J dropped 5; count of bases not matched to a gene: 7. The CDR3 has 14 residues. This chain's CDR3 is CASSLPGGSETQYF. CDR3 DNA: TGTGCCAGCAGCCTTCCAGGGGGCTCCGAGACCCAGTACTTC.

The chain carries TRBV28 and TRBJ1-2, with 8 bases lining up with TRBD1. Germline CDR1 reads MDHEN; CDR2 reads SYDVKM. V lost 3 bases, J lost 4 bases, and 4 bases stayed unmatched. The CDR3 contains 14 residues. The CDR3 nucleotides read TGTGCCAGCAGTTTGGGACAGGAGATCTATGGCTACACCTTC. Its protein product is CASSLGQEIYGYTF.